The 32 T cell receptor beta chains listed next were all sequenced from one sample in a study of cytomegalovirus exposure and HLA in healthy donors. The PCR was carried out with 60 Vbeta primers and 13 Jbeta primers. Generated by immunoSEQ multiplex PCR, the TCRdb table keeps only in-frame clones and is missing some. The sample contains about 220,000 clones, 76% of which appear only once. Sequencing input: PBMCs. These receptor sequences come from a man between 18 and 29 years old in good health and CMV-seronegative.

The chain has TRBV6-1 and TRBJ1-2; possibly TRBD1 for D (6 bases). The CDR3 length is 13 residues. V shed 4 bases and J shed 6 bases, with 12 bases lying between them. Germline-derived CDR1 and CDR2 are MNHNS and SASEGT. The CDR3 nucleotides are TGTGCCAGCAGTGGATGGACAGCTGATGGCTACACCTTC. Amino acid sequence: CASSGWTADGYTF.

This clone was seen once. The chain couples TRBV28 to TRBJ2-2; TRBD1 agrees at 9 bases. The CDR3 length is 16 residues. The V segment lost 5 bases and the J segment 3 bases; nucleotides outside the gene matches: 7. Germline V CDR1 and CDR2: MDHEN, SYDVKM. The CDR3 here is CASSGGDRADTGELFF. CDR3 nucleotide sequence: TGTGCCAGCAGTGGGGGGGACAGGGCGGACACCGGGGAGCTGTTTTTT.

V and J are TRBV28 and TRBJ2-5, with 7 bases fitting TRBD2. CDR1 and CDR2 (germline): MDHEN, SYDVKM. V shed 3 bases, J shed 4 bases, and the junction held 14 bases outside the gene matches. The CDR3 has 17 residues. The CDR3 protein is CASSFSLTSDWVETQYF. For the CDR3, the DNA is TGTGCCAGCAGTTTCTCGCTAACTAGCGACTGGGTAGAGACCCAGTACTTC.

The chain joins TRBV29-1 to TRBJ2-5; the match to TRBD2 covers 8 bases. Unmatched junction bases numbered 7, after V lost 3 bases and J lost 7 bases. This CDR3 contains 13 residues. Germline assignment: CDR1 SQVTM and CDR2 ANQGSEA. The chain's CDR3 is CSVEGTSLRTQYF. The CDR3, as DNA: TGCAGCGTTGAGGGGACTAGTTTAAGGACCCAGTACTTC.

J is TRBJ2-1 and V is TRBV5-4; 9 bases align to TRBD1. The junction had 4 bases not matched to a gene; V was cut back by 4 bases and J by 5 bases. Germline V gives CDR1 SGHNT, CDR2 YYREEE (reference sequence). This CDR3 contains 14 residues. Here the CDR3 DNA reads TGTGCCAGCAGCCTTCGGACAGGGGACAATGAGCAGTTCTTC. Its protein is CASSLRTGDNEQFF.

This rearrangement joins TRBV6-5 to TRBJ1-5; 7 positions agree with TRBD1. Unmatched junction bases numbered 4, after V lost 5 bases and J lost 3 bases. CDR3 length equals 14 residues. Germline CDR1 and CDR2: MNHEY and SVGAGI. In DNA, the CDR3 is TGTGCCAGCAGTGGACAGGTTAACAATCAGCCCCAGCATTTT. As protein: CASSGQVNNQPQHF.

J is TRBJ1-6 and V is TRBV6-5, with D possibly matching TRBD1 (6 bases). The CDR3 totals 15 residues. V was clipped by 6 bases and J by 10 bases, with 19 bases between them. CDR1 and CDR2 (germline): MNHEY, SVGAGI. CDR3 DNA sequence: TGTGCCAGCAGCCCCGGGGGGGGGCAGGGATCACCCCTCCACTTT. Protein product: CASSPGGGQGSPLHF.

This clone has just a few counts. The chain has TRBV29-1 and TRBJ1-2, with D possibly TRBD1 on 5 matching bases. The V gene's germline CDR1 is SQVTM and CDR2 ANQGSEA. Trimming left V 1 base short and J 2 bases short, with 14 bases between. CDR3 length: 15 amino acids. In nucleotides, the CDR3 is TGCAGCGTTGAAGGTTTATTGACAGTCAACTATGGCTACACCTTC. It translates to CSVEGLLTVNYGYTF.

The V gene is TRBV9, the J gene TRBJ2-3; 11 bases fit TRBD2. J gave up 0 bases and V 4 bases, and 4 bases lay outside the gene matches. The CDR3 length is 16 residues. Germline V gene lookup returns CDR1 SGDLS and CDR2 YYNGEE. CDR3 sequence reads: CASSPGLAVSTDTQYF. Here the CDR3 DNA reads TGTGCCAGCAGCCCGGGACTAGCGGTAAGCACAGATACGCAGTATTTT. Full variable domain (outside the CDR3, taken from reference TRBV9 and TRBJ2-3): DSGVTQTPKHLITATGQRVTLRCSPRSGDLSVYWYQQSLDQGLQFLIQYYNGEERAKGNILERFSAQQFPDLHSELNLSSLELGDSALYFCASSPGLAVSTDTQYFGPGTRLTVL.

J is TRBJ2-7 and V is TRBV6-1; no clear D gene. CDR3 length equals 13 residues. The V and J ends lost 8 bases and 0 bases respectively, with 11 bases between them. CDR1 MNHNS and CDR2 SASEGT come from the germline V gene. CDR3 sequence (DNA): TGTGCCAGCGAGCGCAGAAGCTCCTACGAGCAGTACTTC. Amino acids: CASERRSSYEQYF.

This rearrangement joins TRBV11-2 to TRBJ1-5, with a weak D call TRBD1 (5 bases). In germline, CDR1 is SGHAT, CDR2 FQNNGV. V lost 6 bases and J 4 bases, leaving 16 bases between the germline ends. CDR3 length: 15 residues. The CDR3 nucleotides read TGTGCCAGCAGACAGGCGGGGGGGAGTAATCAGCCCCAGCATTTT. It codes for CASRQAGGSNQPQHF.

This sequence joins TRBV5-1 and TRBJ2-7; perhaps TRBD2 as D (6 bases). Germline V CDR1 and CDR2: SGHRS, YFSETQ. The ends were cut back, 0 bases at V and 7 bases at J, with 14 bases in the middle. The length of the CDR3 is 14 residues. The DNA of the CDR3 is TGCGCCAGCAGCTTGGCTTCGGGGGTCGGAGAGCAGTACTTC. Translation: CASSLASGVGEQYF.

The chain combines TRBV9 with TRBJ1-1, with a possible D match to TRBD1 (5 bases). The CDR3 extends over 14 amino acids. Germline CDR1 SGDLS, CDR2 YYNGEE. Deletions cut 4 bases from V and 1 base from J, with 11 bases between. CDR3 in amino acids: CASSSDSWNTEAFF. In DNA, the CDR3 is TGTGCCAGCAGCTCCGACAGTTGGAACACTGAAGCTTTCTTT. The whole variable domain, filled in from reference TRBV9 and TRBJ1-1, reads DSGVTQTPKHLITATGQRVTLRCSPRSGDLSVYWYQQSLDQGLQFLIQYYNGEERAKGNILERFSAQQFPDLHSELNLSSLELGDSALYFCASSSDSWNTEAFFGQGTRLTVV.

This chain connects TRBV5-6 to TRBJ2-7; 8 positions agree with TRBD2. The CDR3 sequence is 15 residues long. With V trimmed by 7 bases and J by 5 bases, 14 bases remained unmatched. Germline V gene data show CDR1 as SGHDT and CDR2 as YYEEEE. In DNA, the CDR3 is TGTGCCAGCCGTACCATGACAGCGGGAGTACACGAGCAGTACTTC. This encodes CASRTMTAGVHEQYF.

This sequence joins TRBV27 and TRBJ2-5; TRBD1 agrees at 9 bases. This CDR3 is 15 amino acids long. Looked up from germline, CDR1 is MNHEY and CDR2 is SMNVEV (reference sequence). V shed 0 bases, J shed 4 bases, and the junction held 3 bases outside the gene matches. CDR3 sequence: CASSLSRQGGETQYF. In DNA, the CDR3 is TGTGCCAGCAGTTTATCACGACAGGGGGGAGAGACCCAGTACTTC.

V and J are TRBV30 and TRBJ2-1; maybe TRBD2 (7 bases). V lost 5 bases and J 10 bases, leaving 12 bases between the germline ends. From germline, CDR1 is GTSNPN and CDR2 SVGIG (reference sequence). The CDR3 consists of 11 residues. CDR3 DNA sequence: TGTGCCTGGGGGGGGGCGTCGGAGCAGTTCTTC. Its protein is CAWGGASEQFF.

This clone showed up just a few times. CDR3: CASSEALVLPEAFF. The CDR3 DNA follows: TGTGCCAGCAGTGAAGCTCTCGTACTACCTGAAGCTTTCTTT. The chain employs TRBV2 and TRBJ1-1; D remains unclear. This CDR3 has 14 amino acids. Trimming stripped 0 bases from V and 6 bases from J, with 11 bases between. Germline assignment: CDR1 SNHLY and CDR2 FYNNEI.

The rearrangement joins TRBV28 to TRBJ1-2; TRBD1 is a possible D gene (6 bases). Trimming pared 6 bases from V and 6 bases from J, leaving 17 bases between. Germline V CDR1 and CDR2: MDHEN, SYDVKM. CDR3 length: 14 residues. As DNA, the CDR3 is TGTGCCAGCAGGGTACAATCAGGGGTCGATGGCTACACCTTC. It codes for CASRVQSGVDGYTF.

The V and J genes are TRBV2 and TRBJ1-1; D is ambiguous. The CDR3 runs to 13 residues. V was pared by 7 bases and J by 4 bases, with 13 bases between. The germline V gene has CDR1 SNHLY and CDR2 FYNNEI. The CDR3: CASNAGVGTEAFF. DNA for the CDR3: TGTGCCAGCAACGCCGGGGTCGGCACTGAAGCTTTCTTT.

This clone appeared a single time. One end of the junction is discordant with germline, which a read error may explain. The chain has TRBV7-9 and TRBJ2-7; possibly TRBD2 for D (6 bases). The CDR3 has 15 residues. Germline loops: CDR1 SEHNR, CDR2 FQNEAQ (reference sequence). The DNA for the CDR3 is TGTTCCAGCAGCTTCGGCGGGGCGGAATCCTACGAGCAGTACTTC. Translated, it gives CSSSFGGAESYEQYF.

The CDR3, as DNA: TGCGCCAGCAGCGCTGACAGGGGGTCCATGATCGAGACCCAGTACTTC. As protein: CASSADRGSMIETQYF. The rearrangement links TRBV5-1 to TRBJ2-5; 9 nucleotides align to TRBD1. Germline CDR1 reads SGHRS; CDR2 reads YFSETQ. With 4 bases clipped from V and 5 bases from J, the junction kept 12 bases outside the gene matches. The length of the CDR3 is 16 residues.

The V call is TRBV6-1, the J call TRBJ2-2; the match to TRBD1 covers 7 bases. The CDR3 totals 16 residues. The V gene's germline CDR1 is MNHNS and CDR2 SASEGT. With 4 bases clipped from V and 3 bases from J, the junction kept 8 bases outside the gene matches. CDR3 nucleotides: TGTGCCAGCAGTGTGGAGTGGACAGGCTACACCGGGGAGCTGTTTTTT. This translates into CASSVEWTGYTGELFF.

CDR3 region: CATRDRGYSYEQYF. DNA for the CDR3: TGTGCCACGCGGGACAGGGGGTATTCCTACGAGCAGTACTTC. V is TRBV10-3 and J is TRBJ2-7; 11 positions match TRBD1. This CDR3 contains 14 residues. V lost 10 bases and J lost 1; bases outside the gene matches: 6. In germline, CDR1 is ENHRY, CDR2 SYGVKD.

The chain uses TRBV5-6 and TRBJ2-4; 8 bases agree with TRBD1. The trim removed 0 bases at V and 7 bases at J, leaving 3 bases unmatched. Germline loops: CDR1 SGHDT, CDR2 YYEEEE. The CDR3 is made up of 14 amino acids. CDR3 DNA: TGTGCCAGCAGCTTGGCTTGGACAGGGAACATTCAGTACTTC. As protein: CASSLAWTGNIQYF.

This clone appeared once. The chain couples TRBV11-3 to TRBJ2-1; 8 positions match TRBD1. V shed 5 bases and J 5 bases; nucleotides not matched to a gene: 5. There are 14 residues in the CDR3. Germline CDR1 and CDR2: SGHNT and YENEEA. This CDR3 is CASSDRGGNNEQFF. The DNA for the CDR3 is TGTGCCAGCAGCGACAGGGGTGGGAACAATGAGCAGTTCTTC.

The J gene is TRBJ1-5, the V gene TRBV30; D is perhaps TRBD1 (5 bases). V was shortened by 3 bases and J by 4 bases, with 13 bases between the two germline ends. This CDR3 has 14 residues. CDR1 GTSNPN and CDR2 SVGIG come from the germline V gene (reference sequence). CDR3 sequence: CAWSDQTVNQPQHF. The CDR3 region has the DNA TGTGCCTGGAGCGACCAGACAGTTAATCAGCCCCAGCATTTT. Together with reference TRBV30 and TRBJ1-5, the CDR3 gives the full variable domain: SQTIHQWPATLVQPVGSPLSLECTVEGTSNPNLYWYRQAAGRGLQLLFYSVGIGQISSEVPQNLSASRPQDRQFILSSKKLLLSDSGFYLCAWSDQTVNQPQHFGDGTRLSIL.

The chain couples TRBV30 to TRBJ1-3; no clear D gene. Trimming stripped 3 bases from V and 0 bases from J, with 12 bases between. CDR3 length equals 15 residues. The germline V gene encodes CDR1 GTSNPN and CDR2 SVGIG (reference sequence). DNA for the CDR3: TGTGCCTGGAGGGCTGGACTTACCTCTGGAAACACCATATATTTT. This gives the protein CAWRAGLTSGNTIYF. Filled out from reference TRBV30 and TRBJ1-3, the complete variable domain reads SQTIHQWPATLVQPVGSPLSLECTVEGTSNPNLYWYRQAAGRGLQLLFYSVGIGQISSEVPQNLSASRPQDRQFILSSKKLLLSDSGFYLCAWRAGLTSGNTIYFGEGSWLTVV.

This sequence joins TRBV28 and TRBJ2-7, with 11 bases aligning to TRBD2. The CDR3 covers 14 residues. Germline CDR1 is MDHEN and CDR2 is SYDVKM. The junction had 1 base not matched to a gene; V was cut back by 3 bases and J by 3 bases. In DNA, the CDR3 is TGTGCCAGCAGTTTCGGGACTAGCGGCTACGAGCAGTACTTC. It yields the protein CASSFGTSGYEQYF.

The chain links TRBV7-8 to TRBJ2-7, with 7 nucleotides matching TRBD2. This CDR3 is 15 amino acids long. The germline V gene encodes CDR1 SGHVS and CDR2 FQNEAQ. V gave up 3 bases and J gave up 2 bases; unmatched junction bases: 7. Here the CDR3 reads CASSLRTSAPYEQYF. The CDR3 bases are TGTGCCAGCAGCTTGAGAACTAGCGCCCCCTACGAGCAGTACTTC.

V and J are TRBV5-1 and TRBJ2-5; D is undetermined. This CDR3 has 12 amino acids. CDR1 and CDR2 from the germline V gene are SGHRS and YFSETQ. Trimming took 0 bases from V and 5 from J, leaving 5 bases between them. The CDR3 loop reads CASSLVAETQYF. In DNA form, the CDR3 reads TGCGCCAGCAGCTTGGTTGCGGAGACCCAGTACTTC.

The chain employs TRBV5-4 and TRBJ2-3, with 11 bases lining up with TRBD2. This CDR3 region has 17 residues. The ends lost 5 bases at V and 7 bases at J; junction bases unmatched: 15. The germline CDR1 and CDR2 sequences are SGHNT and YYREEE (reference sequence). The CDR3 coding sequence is TGTGCCAGCAGTGGGACTAGCGGCCCCCCCGGGGGATATACGCAGTATTTT. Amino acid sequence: CASSGTSGPPGGYTQYF.

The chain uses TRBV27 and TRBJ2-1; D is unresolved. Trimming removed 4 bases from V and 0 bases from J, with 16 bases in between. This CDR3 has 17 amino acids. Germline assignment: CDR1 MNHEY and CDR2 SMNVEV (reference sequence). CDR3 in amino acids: CASSSRIAASSYNEQFF. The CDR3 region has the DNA TGTGCCAGCAGTTCCCGGATTGCGGCTAGCTCCTACAATGAGCAGTTCTTC.